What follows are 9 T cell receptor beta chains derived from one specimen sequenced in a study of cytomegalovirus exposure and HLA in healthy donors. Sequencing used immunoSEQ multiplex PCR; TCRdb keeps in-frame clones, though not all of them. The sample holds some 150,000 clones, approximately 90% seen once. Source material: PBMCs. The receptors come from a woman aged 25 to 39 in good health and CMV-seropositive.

This CDR3 reads CASSLIALDTF. DNA of the CDR3: TGTGCCAGCAGCTTAATTGCGCTTGACACCTTC. The V and J genes are TRBV7-9 and TRBJ1-2; D not resolved. Deletions cut 2 bases from V and 12 bases from J, with 10 bases between. This CDR3 has 11 residues. In germline, CDR1 is SEHNR, CDR2 FQNEAQ (reference sequence).

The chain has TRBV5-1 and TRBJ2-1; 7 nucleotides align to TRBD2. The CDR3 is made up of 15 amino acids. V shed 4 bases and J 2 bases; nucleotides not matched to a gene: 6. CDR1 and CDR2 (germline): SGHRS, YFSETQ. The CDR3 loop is CASSRMGLTYNEQFF. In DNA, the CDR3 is TGCGCCAGCAGCCGAATGGGACTAACCTACAATGAGCAGTTCTTC.

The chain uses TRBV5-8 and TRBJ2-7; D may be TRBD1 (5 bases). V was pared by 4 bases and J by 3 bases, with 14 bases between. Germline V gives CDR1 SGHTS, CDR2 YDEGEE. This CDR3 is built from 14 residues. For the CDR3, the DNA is TGTGCCAGCAGCATAATGACAGCCCACTACGAGCAGTACTTC. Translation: CASSIMTAHYEQYF.

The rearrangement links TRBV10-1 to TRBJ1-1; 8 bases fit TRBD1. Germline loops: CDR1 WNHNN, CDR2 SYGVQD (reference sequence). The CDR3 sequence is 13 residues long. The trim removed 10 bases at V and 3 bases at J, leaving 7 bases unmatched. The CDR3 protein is CATATGVDTEAFF. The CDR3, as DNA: TGCGCCACTGCGACAGGGGTGGACACTGAAGCTTTCTTT.

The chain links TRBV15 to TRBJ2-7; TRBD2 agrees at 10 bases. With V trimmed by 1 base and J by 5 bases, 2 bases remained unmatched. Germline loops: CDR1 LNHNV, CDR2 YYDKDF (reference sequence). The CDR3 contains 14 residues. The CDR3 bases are TGTGCCACCAGCAGAGGGGGGACTAGCGACGAGCAGTACTTC. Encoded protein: CATSRGGTSDEQYF.

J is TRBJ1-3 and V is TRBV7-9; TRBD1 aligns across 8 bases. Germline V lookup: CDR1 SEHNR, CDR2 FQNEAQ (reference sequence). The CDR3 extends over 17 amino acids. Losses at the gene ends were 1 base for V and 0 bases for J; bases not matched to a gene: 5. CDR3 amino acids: CASSLVSQGASGNTIYF. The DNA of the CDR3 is TGTGCCAGCAGCTTAGTGTCTCAGGGGGCCTCTGGAAACACCATATATTTT.

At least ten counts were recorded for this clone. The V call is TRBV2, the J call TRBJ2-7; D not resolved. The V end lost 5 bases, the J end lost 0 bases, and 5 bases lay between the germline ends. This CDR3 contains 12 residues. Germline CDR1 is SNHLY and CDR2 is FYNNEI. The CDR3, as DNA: TGTGCCAGCAGTACGAGCTCCTACGAGCAGTACTTC. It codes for CASSTSSYEQYF.

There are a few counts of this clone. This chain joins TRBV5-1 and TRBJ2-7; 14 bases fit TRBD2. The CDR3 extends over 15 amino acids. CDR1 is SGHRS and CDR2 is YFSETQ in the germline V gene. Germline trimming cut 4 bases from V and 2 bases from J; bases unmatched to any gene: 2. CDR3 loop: CASSQTSGRAYEQYF. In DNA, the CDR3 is TGCGCCAGCAGCCAGACTAGCGGGAGGGCCTACGAGCAGTACTTC. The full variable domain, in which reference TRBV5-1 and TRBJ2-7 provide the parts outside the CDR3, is KAGVTQTPRYLIKTRGQQVTLSCSPISGHRSVSWYQQTPGQGLQFLFEYFSETQRNKGNFPGRFSGRQFSNSRSEMNVSTLELGDSALYLCASSQTSGRAYEQYFGPGTRLTVT.

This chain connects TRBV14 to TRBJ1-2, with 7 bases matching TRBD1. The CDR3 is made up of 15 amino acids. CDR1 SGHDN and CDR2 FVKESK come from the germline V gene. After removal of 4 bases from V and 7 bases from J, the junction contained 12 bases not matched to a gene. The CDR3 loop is CASSPLGQMRSGYTF. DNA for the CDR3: TGTGCCAGCAGCCCTCTGGGACAGATGAGAAGTGGCTACACCTTC.